This T cell receptor beta chain was captured in a study of shared clonotypes between healthy human individuals (dated by TCRdb to the early 2020s). For the study in its entirety: The cohort comprised a couple of women and a few men aged 18 to 49 years. For each donor, CD4 naive and CD4 memory were each given three plates, CD8 naive was given two plates, and CD8 memory was given one plate. To estimate repertoire size and how much clonotypes are shared between individuals, the study performed deep sequencing of blood TCR repertoires from roughly five healthy adults. To increase sequencing depth and limit assay-specific biases, TCR repertoire library preparation and sequencing were carried out by different laboratories using diverse techniques. Leukapheresis yielded between about 0.9 and 10 billion PBMCs per donor.

V and J are truncated by 8 bases and 2 bases respectively, leaving an intervening sequence of 16 bases. Inclusive of the bounding cysteine and phenylalanine, the CDR3 is 14 residues long. The sequence is cut down to CDR3 DNA, 42 bases in frame from base 1. CDR1 is given as MNHEY and CDR2 as SMNVEV, both from the germline V gene (reference sequence). Donors were healthy HIV-negative adults with no recently reported acute infections or vaccinations. Only Caucasian adults living in Nashville, Tennessee, USA were represented among the donors. Magnetic negative selection was used to enrich CD4+ T cells, after which naive cells were positively selected on CD45RA and the negative fraction became the memory subset. Blood was collected by leukapheresis, and PBMCs were isolated by Ficoll-Histopaque density gradient centrifugation and then cryopreserved in liquid nitrogen vapor phase. Analytical flow cytometry was used to check the purity and quantity of each magnetically sorted T cell population. Genomic DNA was isolated from each sorted fraction and quantified by UV absorbance on a Nanodrop 2000c.

Comment on this clone: The antigen it binds to is not known. Nothing much larger sits one base from this clone, and base qualities are not available.

Paper-wide results and their limitations: Higher generation probabilities were observed for clonotypes shared by all four sorted-subset donors than for non-shared clonotypes. Roughly 5% of naive CD4, roughly 3.5% of naive CD8, about 2.4% of memory CD4, and approximately 0.4% of memory CD8 clonotypes were shared across four donors. Sampling was restricted to blood, and TCR repertoires in tissues likely differ from the TCR repertoires found in blood. Naive subsets generally had larger estimated clonotype richness than memory subsets. Incomplete sequencing was indicated by rarefaction of sorted-subset datasets, despite the large sequencing depth. Because the study included a small number of donors, the genetic and exposure-history diversity represented was limited. Based on pairwise subsampling, the degree of clonotype sharing among donors was expected to be affected by sequencing depth.

Using the deep immunoSEQ assay, multiplex PCR amplified TCR CDR3 regions from genomic DNA. Extracted genomic DNA from each cell subset was spread evenly across all wells of several immunoSEQ 96-well plates, with each plate serving as a replicate. For sorted subsets, about 0.2 ug genomic DNA, equal to 30,000 or so T cell genomes, was loaded into each replicate PCR. Purified libraries were measured with a Qubit 3.0 fluorometer, size-checked on a Bioanalyzer 2100, and measured again with the KAPA Library Quantification kit. Every immunoSEQ 96-well plate was sequenced on a separate single-read 150-cycle Illumina NextSeq 550 flow cell. On the study's bioinformatics: Because the immunoSEQ output included only junctional sequences and no quality scores, the filtering could not be the same as the filtering used for full-length reads. Sequences were annotated with PyIR, a Python wrapper for IgBLAST v1.9, and V/J genes and CDR3 were assigned using IMGT germline references. Any read was removed if the V/J assignment was weak (E-value above 1e-6), the CDR3 was missing, or the read contained stop codons, out-of-frame junctions, or ambiguous translated residues. V3J clonotypes were defined by identical inferred V gene, J gene, and CDR3 amino acid sequence. The percentage overlap between two repertoires was calculated by dividing the number of shared unique clonotypes by the size of the smaller repertoire. Three approaches were used to assess repertoire richness: RTK rarefaction, the Chao1 estimator, and Recon v2.1 estimates of unobserved clonotypes. Generation probabilities were computed with OLGA for all TCRbeta clonotypes obtained by the gDNA method from a handful of donors. TCRdb stores this immuneACCESS table with in-frame sequences only. Part of the clones is absent; in the studies checked, under half of the shortfall reflects unresolved V genes, and no reason is known for the rest. V and J calls and clone size follow that table, whereas D and trimming were derived from the DNA. The sample table shows around 340,000 clones, and roughly 70% are seen once. About 10% of the sample is in the top ten clones.

The sequence is built from TRBV27 and TRBJ2-7; a tentative D match to TRBD2 spans 5 bases. The receptor was isolated from a man aged 25 to 45 in good health. Sample: memory CD4+ T cells sorted from blood. Taken with the paper, the label for cell subset or site translates to: CD45RA-negative fraction. The DNA is as follows: TGTGCCAGCGCTTGGACCGGGAAACCCTACGAGCAGTACTTC. It codes for CASAWTGKPYEQYF.